The 30 T cell receptor beta chains below were found in one sample sequenced in a study of cytomegalovirus exposure and HLA in healthy donors. Primers for the PCR totalled 60 Vbeta and 13 Jbeta. The table came from immunoSEQ multiplex PCR; TCRdb's copy has only in-frame clones and leaves some out. The table lists fewer than 200,000 clones, roughly four fifths of them singletons, with 1.5% to 2% in the top ten. The specimen was PBMCs. Every receptor here comes from a woman under 30 in good health and CMV-seronegative.

V usage is TRBV27 and J usage is TRBJ2-7; D is perhaps TRBD2 (5 bases). The length of the CDR3 is 13 residues. Trimming pared 2 bases from V and 1 base from J, leaving 6 bases between. Germline-derived CDR1 and CDR2 are MNHEY and SMNVEV (reference sequence). The CDR3 region has the DNA TGTGCCAGCAGTTTACGGGAATCCTACGAGCAGTACTTC. Its protein is CASSLRESYEQYF.

The genes are TRBV4-2 and TRBJ2-5; D is possibly TRBD1 (6 bases). The CDR3 length is 16 residues. With 1 base removed from V and 5 bases from J, the gap between germline ends came to 17 bases. Looked up from germline, CDR1 is LGHNA and CDR2 is YNFKEQ. CDR3 region: CASSQVGAGAGETQYF. The CDR3 DNA is TGTGCCAGCAGCCAAGTGGGCGCAGGGGCGGGTGAGACCCAGTACTTC.

Written as DNA, the CDR3 is TGCGCCAGCAGCCCAGGGGGTGGTAAAGAGACCCAGTACTTC. Its protein is CASSPGGGKETQYF. The rearrangement joins TRBV4-1 to TRBJ2-5; TRBD1 matches 7 bases. With 4 bases clipped from V and 3 bases from J, the junction kept 5 bases outside the gene matches. This CDR3 has 14 amino acids. Per germline, CDR1 MGHRA and CDR2 YSYEKL.

V and J are TRBV11-2 and TRBJ2-7, with TRBD2 identical over 11 bases. This CDR3 has 16 amino acids. J was trimmed by 3 bases and V by 1 base; bases with no gene match: 5. CDR1 and CDR2 (germline): SGHAT, FQNNGV. For the CDR3, the DNA is TGTGCCAGCAGCTTAGCTAGCGGGAGGATCGGCTACGAGCAGTACTTC. Protein: CASSLASGRIGYEQYF.

The CDR3 loop reads CASRSPGTGSHEQYF. In nucleotides, the CDR3 is TGTGCCAGCAGGAGCCCCGGGACAGGGTCTCACGAGCAGTACTTC. The V call is TRBV2, the J call TRBJ2-7; TRBD1 matches 9 bases. Germline-derived CDR1 and CDR2 are SNHLY and FYNNEI. CDR3 length: 15 residues. Germline trimming cut 6 bases from V and 5 bases from J; bases unmatched to any gene: 11.

The CDR3 region has the DNA TGTGCCATCGCCTCCGGGGTCCCCCAAGAGACCCAGTACTTC. Protein product: CAIASGVPQETQYF. J is TRBJ2-5 and V is TRBV10-3; maybe TRBD2 (5 bases). This CDR3 is 14 amino acids long. Looked up from germline, CDR1 is ENHRY and CDR2 is SYGVKD. The ends were cut back, 8 bases at V and 1 base at J, with 14 bases in the middle.

This chain links TRBV10-2 with TRBJ1-2, with 7 positions matching TRBD1. The V segment lost 1 base and the J segment 8 bases; nucleotides outside the gene matches: 7. Germline V gene lookup returns CDR1 WSHSY and CDR2 SAAADI. CDR3 length: 14 residues. The chain's CDR3 is CASSELGGAGGYTF. CDR3 nucleotide sequence: TGCGCCAGCAGTGAGTTAGGGGGCGCCGGGGGCTACACCTTC.

The chain recombines TRBV9 with TRBJ2-5; TRBD2 matches 16 bases. Losses at the gene ends were 3 bases for V and 1 base for J; bases not matched to a gene: 6. This CDR3 contains 18 residues. Germline V gene data show CDR1 as SGDLS and CDR2 as YYNGEE. The CDR3 DNA follows: TGTGCCAGCAGCGCAACGGGACTAGCGGGAGGGACCCAAGAGACCCAGTACTTC. Its translation: CASSATGLAGGTQETQYF.

The CDR3 DNA reads TGTGCCAGCAGAAATTCCCGGGACAGAGGCTACGAGCAGTACTTC. It yields the protein CASRNSRDRGYEQYF. The chain is built from TRBV7-9 and TRBJ2-7; 7 bases align to TRBD1. The germline gives CDR1 SEHNR, CDR2 FQNEAQ (reference sequence). The CDR3 covers 15 residues. V was clipped by 6 bases and J by 3 bases; unmatched bases: 11.

This chain joins TRBV19 and TRBJ1-4; 7 bases line up with TRBD1. The V gene's germline CDR1 is LNHDA and CDR2 SQIVND (reference sequence). Trimming removed 2 bases from V and 5 bases from J; junction bases left unmatched: 5. The CDR3 consists of 15 residues. CDR3 protein: CASSIYDRENEKLFF. The CDR3 region has the DNA TGTGCCAGTAGTATATACGACAGGGAAAATGAAAAACTGTTTTTT.

This sequence joins TRBV5-1 and TRBJ1-2, with no clear D. V was cut by 3 bases and J by 2 bases, with 8 bases left in between. This CDR3 is built from 13 residues. The germline V gene has CDR1 SGHRS and CDR2 YFSETQ. Here the CDR3 reads CASSSDNNYGYTF. The CDR3 DNA reads as TGCGCCAGCAGCTCAGACAACAACTATGGCTACACCTTC.

This clone occurred a few times. The rearrangement uses TRBV7-9 and TRBJ1-4, with 7 positions matching TRBD1. Germline CDR1 is SEHNR and CDR2 is FQNEAQ (reference sequence). The CDR3 has 14 residues. Trimming took 5 bases from V and 3 from J; bases not matched to a gene: 3. The CDR3 coding sequence is TGTGCCAGCAGCCCAGGGGGACCTAATGAAAAACTGTTTTTT. This sequence encodes CASSPGGPNEKLFF.

The table lists this clone with a few counts. The chain uses TRBV7-3 and TRBJ2-3; 7 nucleotides match TRBD2. From germline, CDR1 is SGHTA and CDR2 FQGTGA. V lost 5 bases, J lost 0 bases, and 14 bases stayed unmatched. This CDR3 has 18 residues. CDR3 DNA: TGTGCCAGCAGCCGTGCCCAGATGGGGGAGGGTAGCACAGATACGCAGTATTTT. It is translated as CASSRAQMGEGSTDTQYF.

V and J are TRBV9 and TRBJ2-7; possibly TRBD2 for D (6 bases). This CDR3 comprises 14 residues. V was pared by 4 bases and J by 2 bases, with 13 bases between. Germline V CDR1 and CDR2: SGDLS, YYNGEE. The CDR3 DNA follows: TGTGCCAGCAGCCTGCGGGACTTCGCCTACGAGCAGTACTTC. This gives the protein CASSLRDFAYEQYF.

This chain connects TRBV18 to TRBJ1-5; no clear D gene. There are 15 residues in the CDR3. Trimming stripped 3 bases from V and 0 bases from J, with 9 bases between. Germline assignment: CDR1 KGHSH and CDR2 LQKENI. Here the CDR3 reads CASSPGSFSNQPQHF. The DNA for the CDR3 is TGTGCCAGCTCACCGGGGAGTTTTAGCAATCAGCCCCAGCATTTT.

The chain recombines TRBV7-3 with TRBJ2-1; TRBD2 matches at 8 bases. CDR3 length: 16 amino acids. Germline V gives CDR1 SGHTA, CDR2 FQGTGA. Unmatched junction bases numbered 7, after V lost 4 bases and J lost 2 bases. CDR3 loop: CASSSSAGVTYNEQFF. CDR3 coding DNA: TGTGCCAGCAGCTCTTCAGCGGGAGTCACCTACAATGAGCAGTTCTTC.

The chain is built from TRBV6-6 and TRBJ2-7; 7 nucleotides agree with TRBD2. Germline CDR1 and CDR2: MNHNY and SVGAGI (reference sequence). V lost 5 bases to trimming and J lost 2 bases; unmatched junction nucleotides: 6. The CDR3 is 14 residues long. The CDR3 DNA sequence: TGTGCCAGCAGTATCCGGGACTACCCCTACGAGCAGTACTTC. Translation gives CASSIRDYPYEQYF.

With respect to this clone: The identical CDR3 is also encoded by other nucleotide sequences in the sample. V is TRBV5-1 and J is TRBJ1-4; 12 nucleotides align to TRBD1. Trimming cost V 4 bases and J 10 bases; bases outside gene matches: 5. CDR3 length: 14 residues. In germline, CDR1 is SGHRS, CDR2 YFSETQ. The CDR3 is CASSPGQGAAKLFF. As DNA, the CDR3 is TGCGCCAGCAGCCCGGGACAGGGGGCGGCAAAACTGTTTTTT.

The table lists this clone with a count of one. The genes are TRBV7-2 and TRBJ1-5; D possibly corresponds to TRBD1 (5 bases). Trimming left V 2 bases short and J 5 bases short, with 13 bases between. The germline V gene encodes CDR1 SGHTA and CDR2 FQGNSA. The CDR3 totals 15 residues. The CDR3 DNA follows: TGTGCCAGCAGCTTAATCCCCCGGGGGGATCAGCCCCAGCATTTT. Amino acid sequence: CASSLIPRGDQPQHF.

In this sample, this clone turned up once. V and J are TRBV5-1 and TRBJ2-5; TRBD2 aligns across 11 bases. Per the germline V gene, CDR1 is SGHRS and CDR2 is YFSETQ. V lost 4 bases to trimming and J lost 5 bases; unmatched junction nucleotides: 7. The length of the CDR3 is 15 residues. The CDR3 loop is CASSDRLAGLETQYF. Here the CDR3 DNA reads TGCGCCAGCAGCGATAGACTAGCGGGGTTGGAGACCCAGTACTTC.

The rearrangement joins TRBV4-1 to TRBJ2-5; the match to TRBD1 covers 8 bases. This CDR3 is built from 15 residues. V lost 6 bases and J lost 6; bases outside the gene matches: 12. From germline, CDR1 is MGHRA and CDR2 YSYEKL. CDR3 residues: CASSDRGEGTKTQYF. CDR3 DNA: TGCGCCAGCAGTGACAGGGGCGAAGGTACGAAGACCCAGTACTTC.

This chain links TRBV9 with TRBJ2-5; D perhaps matches TRBD2 (6 bases). V was pared by 0 bases and J by 3 bases, with 15 bases between. The CDR3 has 16 residues. The V gene's germline CDR1 is SGDLS and CDR2 YYNGEE. This CDR3 reads CASSVGGGRWEETQYF. CDR3 nucleotides: TGTGCCAGCAGCGTAGGAGGAGGGAGGTGGGAAGAGACCCAGTACTTC.

The V gene is TRBV5-4, the J gene TRBJ2-7, with D possibly matching TRBD2 (6 bases). The germline V gene encodes CDR1 SGHNT and CDR2 YYREEE (reference sequence). CDR3 length equals 14 residues. V lost 0 bases, J lost 2 bases, and 9 bases lay in between. The CDR3 DNA sequence: TGTGCCAGCAGCTTGGACAGCGGGCCCTACGAGCAGTACTTC. Amino acid sequence: CASSLDSGPYEQYF.

The V call is TRBV5-1, the J call TRBJ1-1, with TRBD1 matching 7 bases. There are 14 residues in the CDR3. Germline V lookup: CDR1 SGHRS, CDR2 YFSETQ. The V and J ends lost 2 bases and 0 bases, in that order; junction bases with no gene match: 1. CDR3 sequence: CASSLTGVNTEAFF. CDR3 DNA: TGCGCCAGCAGCTTAACAGGGGTGAACACTGAAGCTTTCTTT.

The rearrangement joins TRBV6-7 to TRBJ2-7, with D maybe TRBD2 (5 bases). TRBV6-7 is an ORF; its function is uncertain. The V end lost 2 bases, the J end lost 4 bases, and 15 bases lay between the germline ends. This CDR3 region has 15 residues. The CDR3 sequence: CASSYVSDSSYEQYF. The CDR3 DNA reads TGTGCCAGCAGTTACGTCTCGGACTCTTCATACGAGCAGTACTTC.

This clone was recorded a few times. The gene calls are TRBV2 and TRBJ2-5, with 10 bases lining up with TRBD2. Germline CDR1 is SNHLY and CDR2 is FYNNEI. The CDR3 runs 16 residues. Unmatched junction bases numbered 10, after V lost 6 bases and J lost 3 bases. Here the CDR3 DNA reads TGTGCCAGCAGCTGGACTAGCGGTCTTGACGAAGAGACCCAGTACTTC. Translating gives CASSWTSGLDEETQYF.

This sequence joins TRBV10-3 and TRBJ1-1, with 7 bases matching TRBD1. J lost 4 bases, V lost 3 bases, and 8 bases had no gene match. Germline V gene data show CDR1 as ENHRY and CDR2 as SYGVKD. The CDR3 has 15 residues. Here the CDR3 reads CAISEMGQPLTEAFF. The CDR3 nucleotides read TGTGCCATCAGTGAAATGGGACAGCCTCTCACTGAAGCTTTCTTT.

The chain recombines TRBV7-8 with TRBJ2-3, with 7 bases that match TRBD2. Trimming at V came to 8 bases and at J to 7 bases, leaving 12 bases not matched to a gene. Germline V gene lookup returns CDR1 SGHVS and CDR2 FQNEAQ. CDR3 length: 14 amino acids. Here the CDR3 DNA reads TGTGCCAGCCGCGGTAGCGGGTCGGGATATACGCAGTATTTT. Protein sequence: CASRGSGSGYTQYF.

J is TRBJ1-1 and V is TRBV7-9; D might be TRBD1 (5 bases). This CDR3 contains 15 residues. Germline assignment: CDR1 SEHNR and CDR2 FQNEAQ (reference sequence). V gave up 5 bases and J gave up 4 bases, with 17 bases separating them. CDR3 residues: CASSPFGGGTTEAFF. For the CDR3, the DNA is TGTGCCAGCAGCCCGTTCGGGGGTGGGACCACTGAAGCTTTCTTT.

This clone was seen just once. This rearrangement joins TRBV5-8 to TRBJ2-5; 8 bases map to TRBD1. The germline CDR1 and CDR2 sequences are SGHTS and YDEGEE. This CDR3 is built from 17 residues. Trimming took 2 bases from V and 1 from J; bases not matched to a gene: 10. The CDR3 coding sequence is TGTGCCAGCAGCTTCTTCGGACAGGGAGTAGCCCAAGAGACCCAGTACTTC. As protein: CASSFFGQGVAQETQYF.